The 8 T cell receptor beta chains presented below share a single source sample, sequenced in a study of blood T cell repertoires in COVID-19. Sequenced by immunoSEQ multiplex PCR; TCRdb stores in-frame clones only, minus some. The repertoire includes roughly 260,000 clones, 88% of them detected once, and roughly 4% sits in the top ten. Material for sequencing was peripheral blood. The receptors originated from a man aged 55 to 69 who had recovered from COVID-19.

The rearrangement uses TRBV7-2 and TRBJ1-4; possible D gene TRBD1, 6 bases. Trimming took 3 bases from V and 7 from J, leaving 18 bases between them. Germline loops: CDR1 SGHTA, CDR2 FQGNSA. The CDR3 is 16 amino acids. CDR3 in amino acids: CASSFPAGVGAEKLFF. CDR3 nucleotides: TGTGCCAGCAGCTTTCCTGCAGGGGTGGGGGCTGAAAAACTGTTTTTT.

This clone occurred a few times. The CDR3 nucleotides read TGTGCCAGCAGCGGCCGGGACAGGGGGAAACTGTTTTTT. The encoded protein is CASSGRDRGKLFF. The chain carries TRBV7-6 and TRBJ1-4; 11 bases map to TRBD1. This CDR3 spans 13 amino acids. J lost 11 bases, V lost 5 bases, and 4 bases had no gene match. Germline lookup yields CDR1 SGHVS and CDR2 FNYEAQ.

This chain joins TRBV6-2 or TRBV6-3 and TRBJ2-6; D is perhaps TRBD1 (6 bases). The CDR3 consists of 20 residues. Germline CDR1 reads MNHEY; CDR2 reads SVGEGT. With 0 bases removed from V and 4 bases from J, the gap between germline ends came to 22 bases. The DNA for the CDR3 is TGTGCCAGCAGTTACTCGGAGGCGAAACAGGGAGCGAGGGGGGCCAACGTCCTGACTTTC. Its translation: CASSYSEAKQGARGANVLTF.

This rearrangement joins TRBV11-2 to TRBJ2-5, with D possibly being TRBD2 (6 bases). Trimming stripped 4 bases from V and 4 bases from J, with 13 bases between. Germline CDR1 is SGHAT and CDR2 is FQNNGV. The CDR3 is 14 residues long. The CDR3 coding sequence is TGTGCCAGCAGCTCGGGACTCCATAGAGAGACCCAGTACTTC. This gives the protein CASSSGLHRETQYF.

V is TRBV7-2 and J is TRBJ1-4, with 10 nucleotides matching TRBD1. The ends lost 5 bases at V and 8 bases at J; junction bases unmatched: 5. The germline V gene encodes CDR1 SGHTA and CDR2 FQGNSA. The CDR3 runs to 14 residues. As DNA, the CDR3 is TGTGCCAGCAGCCTGACAGGGGGCGGGGAAAAACTGTTTTTT. Its protein is CASSLTGGGEKLFF.

This clone was detected only once. The rearrangement uses TRBV19 and TRBJ1-2; 8 positions match TRBD1. Germline CDR1 and CDR2: LNHDA and SQIVND (reference sequence). CDR3 length: 15 residues. The trim removed 8 bases at V and 3 bases at J, leaving 11 bases unmatched. CDR3 residues: CASFTRQGLHYGYTF. The CDR3 DNA follows: TGTGCCAGTTTTACTCGACAGGGGCTTCACTATGGCTACACCTTC.

V usage is TRBV7-9 and J usage is TRBJ1-6; tentative D call: TRBD1 (6 bases). V was trimmed by 5 bases and J by 8 bases, leaving 7 bases between them. The CDR3 is 12 amino acids. Germline CDR1 is SEHNR and CDR2 is FQNEAQ (reference sequence). The CDR3: CASSRTDSPLHF. CDR3 in DNA: TGTGCCAGCAGCCGGACAGATTCACCCCTCCACTTT.

This clone has a handful of counts. This rearrangement joins TRBV5-8 to TRBJ2-3; no definite D call. V shed 4 bases and J shed 7 bases, with 4 bases lying between them. CDR1 is SGHTS and CDR2 is YDEGEE in the germline V gene. This CDR3 is built from 10 residues. CDR3 sequence reads: CASSLYTQYF. CDR3 DNA sequence: TGTGCCAGCAGCCTCTATACGCAGTATTTT.